This T cell receptor (beta chain) was identified in a study of T cell responses to AZD1222 COVID-19 vaccine. As for this clone: Antigen: not known.

Trimming at V came to 5 bases and at J to 6 bases, leaving 11 bases not matched to a gene. The CDR3 has 15 amino acids. Germline CDR1 is LNHNV and CDR2 is YYDKDF (reference sequence). Study-wide points: Across spike, vaccine-associated CD4 TCRs were found, dominant at 160-218 and 743-854. Baseline testing showed seropositivity in only a handful of AZD1222 recipients.

Measured with immunoSEQ multiplex PCR; TCRdb has only the in-frame clones, and not every one. The sample has 35,000 to 45,000 clones; around 81% are singletons. The sample in question was peripheral blood, obtained on day 0 of AZD1222 vaccination. The gene calls are TRBV15 and TRBJ2-3, with 7 bases fitting TRBD2. The TCR originated in an adult in good health. In DNA, the CDR3 is TGTGCCACCAGCGGGAATACAGCGGGGACGGATACGCAGTATTTT. The encoded protein is CATSGNTAGTDTQYF.